This T cell receptor (beta chain) appears in the sequencing data of a study of T cell responses to AZD1222 COVID-19 vaccine. Study context: The analysis combined second doses at about 4 or about 12 weeks. Findings and limits, study-wide: A reported finding is that nearly half of spike-specific TCRs target unmutated variant regions.

A note on this clone: Antigen unknown.

TCRdb's table, derived via immunoSEQ multiplex PCR, lists solely in-frame clones and lacks some. Of 200,000 to 300,000 clones listed, more than 80% are singletons. Trimming left V 3 bases short and J 6 bases short, with 19 bases between. The germline CDR1 and CDR2 sequences are SGDLS and YYNGEE. The CDR3 has 15 residues. This material consisted of peripheral blood, taken on day 0 of AZD1222 vaccination. The chain links TRBV9 to TRBJ2-7; possibly TRBD1 for D (6 bases). The receptor's source is an adult in good health. The CDR3: CASSATVGDTREQYF. The CDR3 DNA sequence: TGTGCCAGCAGCGCGACCGTGGGGGACACTCGCGAGCAGTACTTC.